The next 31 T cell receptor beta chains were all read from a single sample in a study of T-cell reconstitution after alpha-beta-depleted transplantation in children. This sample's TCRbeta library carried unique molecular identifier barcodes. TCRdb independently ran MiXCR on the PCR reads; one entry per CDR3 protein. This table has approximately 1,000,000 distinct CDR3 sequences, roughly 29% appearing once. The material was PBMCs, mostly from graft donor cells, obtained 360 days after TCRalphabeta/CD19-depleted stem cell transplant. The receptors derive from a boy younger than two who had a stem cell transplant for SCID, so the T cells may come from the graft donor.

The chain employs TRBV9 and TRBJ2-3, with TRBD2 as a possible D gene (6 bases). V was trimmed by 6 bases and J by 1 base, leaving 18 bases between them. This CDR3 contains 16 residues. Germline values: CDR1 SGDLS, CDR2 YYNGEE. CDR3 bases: TGTGCCAGCACCGTCACGGCGGGGAGTCGCACAGATACGCAGTATTTT. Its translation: CASTVTAGSRTDTQYF.

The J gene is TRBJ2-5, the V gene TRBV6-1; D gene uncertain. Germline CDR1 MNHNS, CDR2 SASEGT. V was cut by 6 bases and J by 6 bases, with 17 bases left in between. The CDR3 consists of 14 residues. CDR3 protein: CASSPSVWFQTQYF. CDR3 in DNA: TGTGCCAGCAGCCCCTCCGTTTGGTTCCAGACCCAGTACTTC.

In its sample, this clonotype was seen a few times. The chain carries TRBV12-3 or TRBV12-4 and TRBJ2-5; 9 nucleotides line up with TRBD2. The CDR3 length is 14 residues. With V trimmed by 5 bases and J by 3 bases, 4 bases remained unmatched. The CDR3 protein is CASSRAGGEETQYF. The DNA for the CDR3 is TGTGCCAGCAGTCGAGCGGGGGGAGAAGAGACCCAGTACTTC.

In nucleotides, the CDR3 is TGTGCCAGCAGTCCTCGCCCAGGACAGGGACCTAGCAATCAGCCCCAGCATTTT. It yields the protein CASSPRPGQGPSNQPQHF. The chain employs TRBV27 and TRBJ1-5; 8 bases agree with TRBD1. V lost 5 bases and J lost 0; bases outside the gene matches: 12. Germline CDR1 MNHEY, CDR2 SMNVEV (reference sequence). The CDR3 has 18 amino acids.

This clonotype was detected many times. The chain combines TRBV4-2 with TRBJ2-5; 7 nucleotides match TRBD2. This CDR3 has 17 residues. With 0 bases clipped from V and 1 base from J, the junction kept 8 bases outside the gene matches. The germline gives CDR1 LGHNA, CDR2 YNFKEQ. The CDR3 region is CASSQDPSGAPQETQYF. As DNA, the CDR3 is TGTGCCAGCAGCCAAGATCCAAGCGGGGCCCCCCAAGAGACCCAGTACTTC.

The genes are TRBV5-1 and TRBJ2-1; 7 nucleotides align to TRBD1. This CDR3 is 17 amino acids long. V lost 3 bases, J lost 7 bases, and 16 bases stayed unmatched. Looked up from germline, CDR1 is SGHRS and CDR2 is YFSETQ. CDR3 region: CASSSRTGSIPTNEQFF. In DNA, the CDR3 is TGCGCCAGCAGCTCAAGGACAGGATCCATACCCACTAATGAGCAGTTCTTC.

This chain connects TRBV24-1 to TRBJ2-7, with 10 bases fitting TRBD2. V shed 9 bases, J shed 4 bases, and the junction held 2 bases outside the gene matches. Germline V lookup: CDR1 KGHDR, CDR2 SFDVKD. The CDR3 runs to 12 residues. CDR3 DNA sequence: TGTGCCACCTCTAGCGGGGGTTACGAGCAGTACTTC. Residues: CATSSGGYEQYF.

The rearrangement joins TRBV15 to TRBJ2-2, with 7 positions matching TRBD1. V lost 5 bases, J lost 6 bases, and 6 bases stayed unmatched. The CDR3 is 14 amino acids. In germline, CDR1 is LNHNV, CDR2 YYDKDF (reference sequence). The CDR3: CATSPQQGPGELFF. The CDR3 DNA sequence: TGTGCCACCAGCCCCCAACAGGGGCCCGGGGAGCTGTTTTTT.

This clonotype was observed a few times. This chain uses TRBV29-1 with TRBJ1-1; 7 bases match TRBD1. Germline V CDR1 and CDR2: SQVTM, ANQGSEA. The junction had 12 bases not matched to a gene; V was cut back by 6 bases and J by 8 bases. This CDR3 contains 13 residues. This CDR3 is CSVPGQIFQEAFF. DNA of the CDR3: TGCAGCGTCCCGGGACAGATCTTCCAAGAAGCTTTCTTT.

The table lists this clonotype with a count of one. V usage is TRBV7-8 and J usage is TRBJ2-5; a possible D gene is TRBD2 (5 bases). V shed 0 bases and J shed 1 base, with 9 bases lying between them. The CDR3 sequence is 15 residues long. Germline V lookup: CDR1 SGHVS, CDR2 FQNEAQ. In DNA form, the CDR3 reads TGTGCCAGCAGCTTAGCGAGGGTACTCCAAGAGACCCAGTACTTC. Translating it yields CASSLARVLQETQYF.

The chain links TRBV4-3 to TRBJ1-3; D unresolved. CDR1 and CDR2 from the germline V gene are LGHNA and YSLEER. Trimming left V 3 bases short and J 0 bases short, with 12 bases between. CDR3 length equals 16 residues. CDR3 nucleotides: TGCGCCAGCAGCCAGGGAGGACGGACCTCTGGAAACACCATATATTTT. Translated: CASSQGGRTSGNTIYF.

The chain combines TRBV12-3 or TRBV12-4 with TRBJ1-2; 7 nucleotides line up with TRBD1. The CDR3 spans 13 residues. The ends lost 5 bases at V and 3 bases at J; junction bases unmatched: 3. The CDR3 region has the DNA TGTGCCAGCAGTCACGGGACAGACTATGGCTACACCTTC. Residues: CASSHGTDYGYTF.

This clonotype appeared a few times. The CDR3 region is CASSLVRGSTTDTQYF. The CDR3 bases are TGCGCCAGCAGCTTGGTTCGGGGCAGCACAACAGATACGCAGTATTTT. The rearrangement links TRBV5-1 to TRBJ2-3; D tentatively fits TRBD1 or TRBD2 (5 bases each). V was cut by 0 bases and J by 3 bases, with 14 bases left in between. Germline CDR1 reads SGHRS; CDR2 reads YFSETQ. The CDR3 spans 16 residues.

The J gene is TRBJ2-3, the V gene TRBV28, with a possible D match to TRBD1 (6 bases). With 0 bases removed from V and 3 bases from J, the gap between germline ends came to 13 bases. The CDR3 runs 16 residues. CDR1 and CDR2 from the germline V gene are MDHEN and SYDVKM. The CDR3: CASSLWTGLLTDTQYF. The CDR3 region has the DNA TGTGCCAGCAGTTTATGGACAGGCCTCTTGACAGATACGCAGTATTTT.

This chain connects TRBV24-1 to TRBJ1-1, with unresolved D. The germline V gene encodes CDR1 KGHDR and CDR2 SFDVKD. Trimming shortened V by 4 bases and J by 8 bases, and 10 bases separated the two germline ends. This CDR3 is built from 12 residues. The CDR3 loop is CATSDLGLEAFF. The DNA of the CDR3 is TGTGCCACCAGTGACCTTGGGCTCGAAGCTTTCTTT.

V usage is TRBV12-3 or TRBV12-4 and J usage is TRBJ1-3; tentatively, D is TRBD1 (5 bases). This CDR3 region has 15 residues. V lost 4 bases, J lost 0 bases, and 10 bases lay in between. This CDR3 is CASSSGSFSGNTIYF. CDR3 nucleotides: TGTGCCAGCAGTTCAGGGTCCTTCTCTGGAAACACCATATATTTT.

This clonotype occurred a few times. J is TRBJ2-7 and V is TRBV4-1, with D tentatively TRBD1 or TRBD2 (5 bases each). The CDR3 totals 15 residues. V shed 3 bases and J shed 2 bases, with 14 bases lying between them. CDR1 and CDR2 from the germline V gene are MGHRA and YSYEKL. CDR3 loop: CASSHGDRAPYEQYF. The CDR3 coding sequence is TGCGCCAGCAGCCACGGGGACCGGGCTCCCTACGAGCAGTACTTC.

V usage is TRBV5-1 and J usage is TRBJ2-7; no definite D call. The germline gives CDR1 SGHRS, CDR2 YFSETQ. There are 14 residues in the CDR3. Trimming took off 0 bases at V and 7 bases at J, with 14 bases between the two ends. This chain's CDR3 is CASSLDFSAWEQYF. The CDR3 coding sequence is TGCGCCAGCAGCTTGGATTTCTCCGCGTGGGAGCAGTACTTC.

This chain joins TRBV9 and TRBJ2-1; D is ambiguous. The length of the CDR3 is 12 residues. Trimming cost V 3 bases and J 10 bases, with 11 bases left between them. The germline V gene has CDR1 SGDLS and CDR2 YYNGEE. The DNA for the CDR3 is TGTGCCAGCAGCGGCCGACGTGGGGAGCAGTTCTTC. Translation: CASSGRRGEQFF.

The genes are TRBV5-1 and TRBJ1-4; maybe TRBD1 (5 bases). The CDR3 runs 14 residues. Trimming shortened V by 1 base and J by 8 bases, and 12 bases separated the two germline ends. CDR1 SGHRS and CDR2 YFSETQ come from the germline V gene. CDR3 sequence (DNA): TGCGCCAGCAGCTTGAGTACAGGTCGGGAAAAACTGTTTTTT. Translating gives CASSLSTGREKLFF.

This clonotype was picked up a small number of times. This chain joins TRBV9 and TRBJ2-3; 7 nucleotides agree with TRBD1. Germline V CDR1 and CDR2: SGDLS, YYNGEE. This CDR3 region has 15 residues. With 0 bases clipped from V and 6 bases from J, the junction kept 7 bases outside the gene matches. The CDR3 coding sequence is TGTGCCAGCAGCGTAGCCGGGACAGCTATTGATACGCAGTATTTT. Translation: CASSVAGTAIDTQYF.

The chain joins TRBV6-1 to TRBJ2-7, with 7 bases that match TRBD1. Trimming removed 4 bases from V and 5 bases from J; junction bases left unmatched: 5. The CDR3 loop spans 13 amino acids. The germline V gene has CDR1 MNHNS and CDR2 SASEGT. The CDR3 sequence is CASSVLGTDEQYF. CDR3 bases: TGTGCCAGCAGTGTGCTAGGGACAGACGAGCAGTACTTC.

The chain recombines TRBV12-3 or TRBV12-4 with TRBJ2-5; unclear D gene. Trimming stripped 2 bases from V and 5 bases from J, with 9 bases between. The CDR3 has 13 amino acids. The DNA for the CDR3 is TGTGCCAGCAGTTTACACCAGTCGGAGACCCAGTACTTC. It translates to CASSLHQSETQYF.

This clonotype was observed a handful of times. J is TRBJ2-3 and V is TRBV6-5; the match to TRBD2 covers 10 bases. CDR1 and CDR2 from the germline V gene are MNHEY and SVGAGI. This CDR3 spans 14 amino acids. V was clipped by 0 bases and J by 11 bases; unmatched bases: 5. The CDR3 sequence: CASSYSPASGGQYF. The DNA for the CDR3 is TGTGCCAGCAGTTACTCCCCCGCTAGCGGGGGGCAGTATTTT.

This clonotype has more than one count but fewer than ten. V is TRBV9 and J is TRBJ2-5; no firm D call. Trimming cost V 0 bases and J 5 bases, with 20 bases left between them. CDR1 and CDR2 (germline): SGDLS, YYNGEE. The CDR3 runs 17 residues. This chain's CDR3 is CASSVDAWTPEGETQYF. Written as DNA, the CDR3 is TGTGCCAGCAGCGTAGATGCGTGGACCCCCGAAGGGGAGACCCAGTACTTC.

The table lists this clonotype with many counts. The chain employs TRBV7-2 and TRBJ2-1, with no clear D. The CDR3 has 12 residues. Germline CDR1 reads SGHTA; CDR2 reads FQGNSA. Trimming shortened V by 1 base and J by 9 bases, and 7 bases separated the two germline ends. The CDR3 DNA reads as TGTGCCAGCAGCTTAGTCGAGGTTGAGCAGTTCTTC. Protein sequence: CASSLVEVEQFF.

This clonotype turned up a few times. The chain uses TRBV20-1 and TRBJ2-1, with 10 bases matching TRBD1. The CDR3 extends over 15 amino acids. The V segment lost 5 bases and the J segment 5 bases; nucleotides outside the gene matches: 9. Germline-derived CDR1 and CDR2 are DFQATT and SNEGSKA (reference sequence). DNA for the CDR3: TGCAGTGCTTGGACAGGGGGTAAGGTACACAATGAGCAGTTCTTC. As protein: CSAWTGGKVHNEQFF.

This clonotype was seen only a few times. The CDR3 region has the DNA TGTGCCAGCAGTCACGGCCGAAACTGGGGTGAAGCTTTCTTT. Protein sequence: CASSHGRNWGEAFF. The genes are TRBV13 and TRBJ1-1; D is uncertain. Germline V gene data show CDR1 as PRHDT and CDR2 as FYEKMQ (reference sequence). There are 14 residues in the CDR3. V lost 6 bases and J lost 7, with 18 bases in between.

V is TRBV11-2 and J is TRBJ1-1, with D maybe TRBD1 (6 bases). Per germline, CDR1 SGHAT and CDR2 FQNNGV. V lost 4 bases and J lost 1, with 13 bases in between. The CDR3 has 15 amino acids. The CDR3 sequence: CASSSQTTGNTEAFF. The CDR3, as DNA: TGTGCCAGCAGCTCCCAGACGACAGGGAACACTGAAGCTTTCTTT.

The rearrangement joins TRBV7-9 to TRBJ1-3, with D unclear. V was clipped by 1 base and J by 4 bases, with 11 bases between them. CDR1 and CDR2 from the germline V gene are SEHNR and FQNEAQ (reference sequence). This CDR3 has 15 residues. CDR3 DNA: TGTGCCAGCAGCTTAGGGGAGTCGGGAGGAAACACCATATATTTT. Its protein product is CASSLGESGGNTIYF.

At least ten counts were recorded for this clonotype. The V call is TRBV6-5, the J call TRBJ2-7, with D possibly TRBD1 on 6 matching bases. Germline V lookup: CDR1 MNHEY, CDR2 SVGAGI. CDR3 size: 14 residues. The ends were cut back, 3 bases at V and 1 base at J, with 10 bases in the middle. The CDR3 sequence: CASSYYDRSYEQYF. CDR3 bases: TGTGCCAGCAGTTATTACGACAGGTCCTACGAGCAGTACTTC.